Below, 24 T cell receptor beta chains from the same sample are listed, as sequenced in a study of blood T cell repertoires in COVID-19. Profiled with immunoSEQ multiplex PCR; TCRdb holds only in-frame clones, not every one. In the table there are about 120,000 clones, roughly four fifths of which are singletons. Sequencing was done on a sample of peripheral blood. These receptors were collected from a human donor in a cohort sampled during active COVID-19.

The chain couples TRBV6-5 to TRBJ2-2; D perhaps matches TRBD1 (6 bases). Germline V gene lookup returns CDR1 MNHEY and CDR2 SVGAGI. CDR3 length equals 15 residues. V shed 8 bases and J shed 4 bases, with 17 bases lying between them. The CDR3 loop is CASGLSRGTTGELFF. CDR3 nucleotide sequence: TGTGCCAGCGGCCTCTCGAGGGGGACCACCGGGGAGCTGTTTTTT.

V usage is TRBV12-3 or TRBV12-4 and J usage is TRBJ2-3; 8 nucleotides align to TRBD1. Losses at the gene ends were 5 bases for V and 4 bases for J; bases not matched to a gene: 2. This CDR3 contains 13 residues. DNA for the CDR3: TGTGCCAGCAGTCCAGGGGGCCCAGATACGCAGTATTTT. Protein: CASSPGGPDTQYF.

This rearrangement joins TRBV4-1 to TRBJ2-1; 7 nucleotides align to TRBD1. This CDR3 region has 14 residues. Per germline, CDR1 MGHRA and CDR2 YSYEKL. Germline trimming cut 1 base from V and 6 bases from J; bases unmatched to any gene: 3. The CDR3 DNA is TGCGCCAGCAGCCAAGGGGGGACAGCCAATGAGCAGTTCTTC. Protein product: CASSQGGTANEQFF.

The chain couples TRBV5-1 to TRBJ2-7, with TRBD2 identical over 15 bases. Germline CDR1 reads SGHRS; CDR2 reads YFSETQ. CDR3 length: 17 residues. The trim removed 1 base at V and 1 base at J, leaving 3 bases unmatched. In DNA, the CDR3 is TGCGCCAGCAGCTTGCTGGGACTAGCGGGGGGTTCCTACGAGCAGTACTTC. Translating gives CASSLLGLAGGSYEQYF.

The genes are TRBV29-1 and TRBJ2-7, with 9 bases lining up with TRBD1. Germline V lookup: CDR1 SQVTM, CDR2 ANQGSEA. The CDR3 runs 15 residues. The ends lost 4 bases at V and 7 bases at J; junction bases unmatched: 14. The CDR3 loop is CSVGPPGTGTAEQYF. DNA of the CDR3: TGCAGCGTTGGGCCCCCCGGGACAGGGACCGCGGAGCAGTACTTC.

V gene TRBV7-6 combines with J gene TRBJ2-2; 10 positions match TRBD1. The CDR3 runs 16 residues. V lost 1 base to trimming and J lost 5 bases; unmatched junction nucleotides: 4. Germline CDR1 reads SGHVS; CDR2 reads FNYEAQ. CDR3 sequence (DNA): TGTGCCAGCAGCTTAGGACAGGGGGCTATGACCGGGGAGCTGTTTTTT. Amino acids: CASSLGQGAMTGELFF.

The chain has TRBV29-1 and TRBJ2-6; D remains ambiguous. There are 15 residues in the CDR3. Germline V gene sequence: CDR1 SQVTM, CDR2 ANQGSEA. V gave up 4 bases and J gave up 0 bases, with 10 bases separating them. CDR3 region: CSVVKLSSGANVLTF. The CDR3 nucleotides read TGCAGCGTTGTTAAACTTAGCTCTGGGGCCAACGTCCTGACTTTC. Using reference TRBV29-1 and TRBJ2-6 for the parts outside the CDR3, the full variable domain is SAVISQKPSRDICQRGTSLTIQCQVDSQVTMMFWYRQQPGQSLTLIATANQGSEATYESGFVIDKFPISRPNLTFSTLTVSNMSPEDSSIYLCSVVKLSSGANVLTFGAGSRLTVL.

This clone came up a few times. This chain uses TRBV13 with TRBJ1-2; tentative D call: TRBD1 (5 bases). This CDR3 is built from 13 residues. Germline-derived CDR1 and CDR2 are PRHDT and FYEKMQ (reference sequence). V dropped 3 bases and J dropped 8 bases, with 13 bases sitting between them. CDR3 in DNA: TGTGCCAGCAGCTTCGTTTCAGGGAACGGCTACACCTTC. It yields the protein CASSFVSGNGYTF.

The rearrangement uses TRBV6-6 and TRBJ2-7; 9 positions agree with TRBD2. Germline trimming cut 4 bases from V and 1 base from J; bases unmatched to any gene: 8. This CDR3 has 16 amino acids. CDR1 and CDR2 (germline): MNHNY, SVGAGI (reference sequence). For the CDR3, the DNA is TGTGCCAGCAGTTCCCTCTCAGCGGGGGGTTCCTACGAGCAGTACTTC. Translating it yields CASSSLSAGGSYEQYF.

This clone was seen just once. The CDR3 sequence: CASSPGTSGETQYF. The CDR3 coding sequence is TGTGCCAGCAGCCCCGGGACTAGTGGGGAGACCCAGTACTTC. The chain links TRBV3-1 (or the pseudogene TRBV3-2) to TRBJ2-5; TRBD2 matches 8 bases. J lost 5 bases, V lost 4 bases, and 6 bases had no gene match. CDR1 and CDR2 (germline): LGHDT, YNNKEL (reference sequence). This CDR3 region has 14 residues.

The chain employs TRBV18 and TRBJ1-4; 10 nucleotides line up with TRBD1. After removal of 6 bases from V and 6 bases from J, the junction contained 4 bases not matched to a gene. CDR1 is KGHSH, CDR2 LQKENI, per germline. This CDR3 has 14 amino acids. In DNA form, the CDR3 reads TGTGCCAGCTCCTTCGGGACAGGGGATGAAAAACTGTTTTTT. The encoded protein is CASSFGTGDEKLFF.

The chain carries TRBV5-4 and TRBJ2-3, with D possibly TRBD1 on 6 matching bases. With 0 bases removed from V and 0 bases from J, the gap between germline ends came to 11 bases. CDR3 size: 16 residues. The germline CDR1 and CDR2 sequences are SGHNT and YYREEE (reference sequence). The DNA for the CDR3 is TGTGCCAGCAGCTTGGGGGGGCCGGCTAGCACAGATACGCAGTATTTT. As protein: CASSLGGPASTDTQYF.

The chain uses TRBV28 and TRBJ2-7, with TRBD2 identical over 13 bases. This CDR3 spans 17 amino acids. In germline, CDR1 is MDHEN, CDR2 SYDVKM. V was pared by 7 bases and J by 0 bases, with 9 bases of the junction left unmatched. The CDR3 loop is CASIGGLAGESSYEQYF. The CDR3 nucleotides read TGTGCCAGCATCGGAGGACTAGCGGGGGAGAGCTCCTACGAGCAGTACTTC.

The chain employs TRBV10-1 and TRBJ2-7; D gene uncertain. CDR3 size: 11 residues. In germline, CDR1 is WNHNN, CDR2 SYGVQD (reference sequence). The V and J ends lost 10 bases and 3 bases respectively, with 10 bases between them. Here the CDR3 DNA reads TGCGCCACAGGCATCGGCTACGAGCAGTACTTC. Translation gives CATGIGYEQYF.

The gene calls are TRBV19 and TRBJ1-1; no definite D call. The CDR3 loop spans 18 amino acids. The V gene's germline CDR1 is LNHDA and CDR2 SQIVND (reference sequence). Deletions cut 1 base from V and 2 bases from J, with 20 bases between. CDR3 nucleotides: TGTGCCAGTAGTATAGTCCCCCGAGGTATGGTCGGAAACACTGAAGCTTTCTTT. Translating it yields CASSIVPRGMVGNTEAFF.

V is TRBV4-1 and J is TRBJ2-7; 9 bases line up with TRBD1. CDR3 length equals 15 residues. V trimming: 2 bases; J trimming: 2 bases; junction bases outside the gene matches: 4. Germline V gene sequence: CDR1 MGHRA, CDR2 YSYEKL. The CDR3 nucleotides are TGCGCCAGCAGCCAAACCCGGGACAGGGCCTACGAGCAGTACTTC. Encoded protein: CASSQTRDRAYEQYF.

This clone was seen a handful of times. The gene calls are TRBV6-5 and TRBJ1-5; D gene uncertain. Trimming cost V 6 bases and J 2 bases, with 11 bases left between them. This CDR3 contains 14 residues. CDR1 is MNHEY, CDR2 SVGAGI, per germline. CDR3 sequence (DNA): TGTGCCAGCAGGCGCTGGTTGGGCAATCAGCCCCAGCATTTT. This translates into CASRRWLGNQPQHF.

V usage is TRBV28 and J usage is TRBJ1-1; D uncertain. There are 15 residues in the CDR3. Trimming removed 3 bases at V and 1 base at J, with 12 bases between. Germline V lookup: CDR1 MDHEN, CDR2 SYDVKM. CDR3 region: CASSFHLAANTEAFF. In nucleotides, the CDR3 is TGTGCCAGCAGTTTTCACTTGGCGGCGAACACTGAAGCTTTCTTT.

The chain combines TRBV5-1 with TRBJ2-1, with TRBD2 matching 8 bases. The CDR3 runs 16 residues. Germline lookup yields CDR1 SGHRS and CDR2 YFSETQ. The V gene end was trimmed by 1 base and the J gene end by 6 bases; junction bases not matched to a gene: 9. CDR3 sequence: CASSLSMIAGPNEQFF. For the CDR3, the DNA is TGCGCCAGCAGCTTGTCGATGATAGCGGGGCCCAATGAGCAGTTCTTC.

Written as DNA, the CDR3 is TGTGCCAGCAGCGGGGAGGGAATGTCGACTGAAGCTTTCTTT. Protein: CASSGEGMSTEAFF. The rearrangement joins TRBV7-2 to TRBJ1-1; D is unclear. This CDR3 region has 14 residues. Trimming removed 5 bases from V and 5 bases from J, with 15 bases in between. Germline V gene sequence: CDR1 SGHTA, CDR2 FQGNSA.

V is TRBV6-2 or TRBV6-3 and J is TRBJ1-6; D gene ambiguous. The V gene lost 2 bases and the J gene lost 9 bases, with 5 bases spanning the gap. CDR3 length: 12 residues. The germline CDR1 and CDR2 sequences are MNHEY and SVGEGT. CDR3 region: CASSYGSSPLHF. The CDR3 DNA follows: TGTGCCAGCAGTTACGGCAGTTCACCCCTCCACTTT.

In its sample, this clone was seen once. CDR3 coding DNA: TGTGCCAGCAGCCCCCGAGGGGGACTAGCGGGGGGGTCTTCCAAAGAGACCCAGTACTTC. Translation: CASSPRGGLAGGSSKETQYF. The chain couples TRBV9 to TRBJ2-5; 16 bases agree with TRBD2. The CDR3 spans 20 residues. Germline values: CDR1 SGDLS, CDR2 YYNGEE. Germline trimming cut 4 bases from V and 3 bases from J; bases unmatched to any gene: 15.

This chain connects TRBV18 to TRBJ1-6; D might be TRBD1 (5 bases). The CDR3 has 13 residues. Trimming stripped 5 bases from V and 7 bases from J, with 9 bases between. Germline loops: CDR1 KGHSH, CDR2 LQKENI. This CDR3 is CASSTQGNSPLHF. DNA of the CDR3: TGTGCCAGCTCAACTCAGGGAAATTCACCCCTCCACTTT. The whole variable domain, remainder taken from reference TRBV18 and TRBJ1-6, is NAGVMQNPRHLVRRRGQEARLRCSPMKGHSHVYWYRQLPEEGLKFMVYLQKENIIDESGMPKERFSAEFPKEGPSILRIQQVVRGDSAAYFCASSTQGNSPLHFGNGTRLTVT.

This chain uses TRBV6-5 with TRBJ2-7; 7 nucleotides line up with TRBD1. The germline gives CDR1 MNHEY, CDR2 SVGAGI. The CDR3 sequence is 13 residues long. V shed 6 bases and J 4 bases; nucleotides not matched to a gene: 6. CDR3 residues: CASRGTAHYEQYF. CDR3 nucleotide sequence: TGTGCCAGCAGGGGGACAGCCCATTACGAGCAGTACTTC.